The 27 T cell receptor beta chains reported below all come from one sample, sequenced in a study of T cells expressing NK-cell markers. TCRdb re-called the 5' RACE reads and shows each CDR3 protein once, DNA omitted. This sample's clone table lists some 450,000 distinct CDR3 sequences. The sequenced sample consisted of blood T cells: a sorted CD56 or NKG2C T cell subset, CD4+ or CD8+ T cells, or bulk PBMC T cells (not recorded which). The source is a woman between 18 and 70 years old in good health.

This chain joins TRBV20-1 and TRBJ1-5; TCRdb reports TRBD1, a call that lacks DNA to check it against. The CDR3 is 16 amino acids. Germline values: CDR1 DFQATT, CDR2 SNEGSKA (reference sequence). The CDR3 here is CSARGAGTGIQGPQHF.

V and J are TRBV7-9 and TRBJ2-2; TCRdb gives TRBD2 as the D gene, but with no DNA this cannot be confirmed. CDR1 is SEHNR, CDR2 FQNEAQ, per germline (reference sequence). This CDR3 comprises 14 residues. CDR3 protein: CASSLGLPSGELFF.

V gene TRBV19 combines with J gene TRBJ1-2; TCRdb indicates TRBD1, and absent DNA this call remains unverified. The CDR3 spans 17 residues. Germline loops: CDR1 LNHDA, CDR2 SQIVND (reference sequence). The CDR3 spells CASSIDTGTGGLYGYTF.

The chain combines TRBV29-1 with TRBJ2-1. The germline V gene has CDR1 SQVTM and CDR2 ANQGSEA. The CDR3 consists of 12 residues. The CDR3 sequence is CSVRVPKNEQFF.

The CDR3: CASSPNPDRNQPQHF. This chain links TRBV4-2 with TRBJ1-5. Germline CDR1 reads LGHNA; CDR2 reads YNFKEQ. CDR3 length: 15 amino acids.

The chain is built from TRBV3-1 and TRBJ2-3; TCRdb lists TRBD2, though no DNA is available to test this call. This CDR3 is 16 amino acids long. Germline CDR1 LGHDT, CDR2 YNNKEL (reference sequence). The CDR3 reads CASSPWTSGRADTQYF.

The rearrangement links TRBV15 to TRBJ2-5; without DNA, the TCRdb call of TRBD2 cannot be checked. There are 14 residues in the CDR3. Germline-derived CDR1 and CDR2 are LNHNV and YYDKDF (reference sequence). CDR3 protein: CATSWGLAGETQYF.

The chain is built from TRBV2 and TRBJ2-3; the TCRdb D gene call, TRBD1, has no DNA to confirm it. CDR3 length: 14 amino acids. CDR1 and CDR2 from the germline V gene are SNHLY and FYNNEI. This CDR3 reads CASSVRDRGDTQYF.

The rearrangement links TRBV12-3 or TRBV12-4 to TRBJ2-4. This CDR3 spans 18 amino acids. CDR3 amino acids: CASSPAGVFTSAKNIQYF.

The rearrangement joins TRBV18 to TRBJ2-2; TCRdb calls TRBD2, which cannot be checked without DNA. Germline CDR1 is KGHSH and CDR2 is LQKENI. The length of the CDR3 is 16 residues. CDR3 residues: CASSPGTTSNTGELFF.

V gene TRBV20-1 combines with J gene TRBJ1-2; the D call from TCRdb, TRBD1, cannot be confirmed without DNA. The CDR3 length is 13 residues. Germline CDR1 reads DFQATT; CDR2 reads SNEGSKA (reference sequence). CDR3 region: CSARLDSNYGYTF.

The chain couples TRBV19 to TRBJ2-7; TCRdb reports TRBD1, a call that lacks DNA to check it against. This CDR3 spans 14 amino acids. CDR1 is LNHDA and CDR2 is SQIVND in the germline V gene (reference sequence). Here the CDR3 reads CASSEPGQSYEQYF.

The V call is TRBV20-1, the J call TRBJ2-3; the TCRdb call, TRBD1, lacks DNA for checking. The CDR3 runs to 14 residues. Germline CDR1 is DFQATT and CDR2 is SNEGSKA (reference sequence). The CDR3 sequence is CSAHGGEGTDTQYF.

The CDR3 loop reads CASSPGQNYGYTF. This sequence joins TRBV7-3 and TRBJ1-2; TCRdb's D call of TRBD1 is untestable without DNA. The CDR3 is made up of 13 amino acids. Germline V gene lookup returns CDR1 SGHTA and CDR2 FQGTGA.

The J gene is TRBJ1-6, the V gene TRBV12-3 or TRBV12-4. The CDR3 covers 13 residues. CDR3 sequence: CASRGSYNSPLHF.

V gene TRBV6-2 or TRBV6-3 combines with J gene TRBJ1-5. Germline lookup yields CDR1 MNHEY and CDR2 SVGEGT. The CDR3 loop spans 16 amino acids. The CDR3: CASSYETPSGNQPQHF.

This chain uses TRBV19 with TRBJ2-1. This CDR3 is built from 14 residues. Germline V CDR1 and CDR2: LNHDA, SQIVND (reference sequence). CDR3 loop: CASTFTSSYNEQFF.

CDR3: CASSLEGRNIQYF. The rearrangement joins TRBV5-6 to TRBJ2-4. The CDR3 totals 13 residues. The V gene's germline CDR1 is SGHDT and CDR2 YYEEEE.

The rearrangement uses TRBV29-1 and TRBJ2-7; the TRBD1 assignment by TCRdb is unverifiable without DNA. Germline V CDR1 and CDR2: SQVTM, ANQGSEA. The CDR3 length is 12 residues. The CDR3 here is CSVVSWRDEQYF.

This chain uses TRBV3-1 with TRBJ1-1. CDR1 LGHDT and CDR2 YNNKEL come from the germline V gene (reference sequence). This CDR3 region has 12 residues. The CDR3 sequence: CASSQEDTEAFF.

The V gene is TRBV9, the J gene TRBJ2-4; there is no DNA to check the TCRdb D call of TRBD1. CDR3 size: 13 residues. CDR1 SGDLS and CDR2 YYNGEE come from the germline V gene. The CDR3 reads CASSKTGWDIQYF.

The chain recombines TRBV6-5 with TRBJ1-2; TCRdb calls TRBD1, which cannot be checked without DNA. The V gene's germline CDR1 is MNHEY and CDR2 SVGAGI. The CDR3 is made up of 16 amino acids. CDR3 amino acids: CASSYSTGQGNYGYTF.

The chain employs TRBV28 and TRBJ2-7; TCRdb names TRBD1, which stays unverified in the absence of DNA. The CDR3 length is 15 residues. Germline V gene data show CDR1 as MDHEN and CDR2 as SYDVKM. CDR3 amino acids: CASTSGTVSSYEQYF. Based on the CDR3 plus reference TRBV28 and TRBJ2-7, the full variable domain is DVKVTQSSRYLVKRTGEKVFLECVQDMDHENMFWYRQDPGLGLRLIYFSYDVKMKEKGDIPEGYSVSREKKERFSLILESASTNQTSMYLCASTSGTVSSYEQYFGPGTRLTVT.

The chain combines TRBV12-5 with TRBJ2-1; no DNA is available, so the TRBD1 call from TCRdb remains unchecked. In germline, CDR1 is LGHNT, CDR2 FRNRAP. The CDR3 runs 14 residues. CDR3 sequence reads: CASGGGFSYNEQFF.

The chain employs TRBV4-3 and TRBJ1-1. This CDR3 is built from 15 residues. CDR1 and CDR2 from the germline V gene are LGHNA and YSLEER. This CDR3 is CASSQAQHLNTEAFF.

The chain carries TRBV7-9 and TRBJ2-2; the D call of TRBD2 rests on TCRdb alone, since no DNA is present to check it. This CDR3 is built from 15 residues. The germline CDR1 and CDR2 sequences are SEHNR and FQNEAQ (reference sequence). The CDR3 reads CASSLWSGRAGELFF.

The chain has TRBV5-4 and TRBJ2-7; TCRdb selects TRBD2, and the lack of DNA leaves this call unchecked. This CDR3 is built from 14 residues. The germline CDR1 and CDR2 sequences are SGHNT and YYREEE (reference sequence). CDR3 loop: CASSLRGISYEQYF. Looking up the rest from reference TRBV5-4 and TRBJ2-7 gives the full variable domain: ETGVTQSPTHLIKTRGQQVTLRCSSQSGHNTVSWYQQALGQGPQFIFQYYREEENGRGNFPPRFSGLQFPNYSSELNVNALELDDSALYLCASSLRGISYEQYFGPGTRLTVT.